The source of this TCR beta chain is a study of blood T cells in healthy people across ages. Study-wide points: Age showed a roughly linear inverse relationship with TCR beta diversity per million T cells.

The CDR3 has 12 residues. Germline-derived CDR1 and CDR2 are SGHAT and FQNNGV. Trimming left V 5 bases short and J 5 bases short, with 10 bases between. The second PCR ran about 6 to 12 cycles with a sample-barcoded 5' primer and J-beta primers. TCRdb reanalysed the 5' RACE reads using MiXCR and keeps one entry per CDR3 protein. The table has about 1,500,000 distinct CDR3 sequences, over 25% seen once; the top ten hold roughly 8%. Many counts were recorded for this clonotype. Its antigen is still unknown. Sequencing used blood. V and J are TRBV11-2 and TRBJ2-7, with D hard to call. This receptor was identified in a young woman in good health. CDR3 sequence: CASSRLAHEQYF. CDR3 bases: TGTGCCAGCAGCCGACTCGCCCACGAGCAGTACTTC.